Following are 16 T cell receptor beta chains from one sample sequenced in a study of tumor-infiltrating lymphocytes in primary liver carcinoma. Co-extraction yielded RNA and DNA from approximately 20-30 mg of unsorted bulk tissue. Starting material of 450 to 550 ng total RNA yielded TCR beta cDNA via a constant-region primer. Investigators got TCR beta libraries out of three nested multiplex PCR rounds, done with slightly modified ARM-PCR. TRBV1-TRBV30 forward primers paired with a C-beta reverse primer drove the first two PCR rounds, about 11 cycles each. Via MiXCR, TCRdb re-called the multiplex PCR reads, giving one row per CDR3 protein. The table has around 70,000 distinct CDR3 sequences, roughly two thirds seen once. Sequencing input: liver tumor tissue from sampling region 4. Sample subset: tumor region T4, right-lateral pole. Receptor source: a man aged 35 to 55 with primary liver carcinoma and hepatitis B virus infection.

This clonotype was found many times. CDR3 nucleotides: TGCAGCGCTTTACCCGGGACTACCTACGAGCAGTACTTC. Amino acids: CSALPGTTYEQYF. The chain carries TRBV29-1 and TRBJ2-7, with TRBD2 identical over 7 bases. CDR1 is SQVTM, CDR2 ANQGSEA, per germline. This CDR3 comprises 13 residues. V was pared by 7 bases and J by 2 bases, with 8 bases of the junction left unmatched.

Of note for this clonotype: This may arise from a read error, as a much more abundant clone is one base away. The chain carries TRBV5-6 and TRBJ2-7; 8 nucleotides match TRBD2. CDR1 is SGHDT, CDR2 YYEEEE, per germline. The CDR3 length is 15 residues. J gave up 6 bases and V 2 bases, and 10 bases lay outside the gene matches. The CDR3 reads CASSFDIGRAIEQYF. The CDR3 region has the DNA TGTGCCAGCAGCTTTGACATCGGGAGGGCCATCGAGCAGTACTTC.

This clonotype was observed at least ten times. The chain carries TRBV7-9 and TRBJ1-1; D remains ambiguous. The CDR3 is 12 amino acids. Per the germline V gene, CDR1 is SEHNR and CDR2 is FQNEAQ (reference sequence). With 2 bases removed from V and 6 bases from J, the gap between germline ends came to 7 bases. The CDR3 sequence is CASSLYGAEAFF. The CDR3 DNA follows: TGTGCCAGCAGCTTATACGGGGCTGAAGCTTTCTTT.

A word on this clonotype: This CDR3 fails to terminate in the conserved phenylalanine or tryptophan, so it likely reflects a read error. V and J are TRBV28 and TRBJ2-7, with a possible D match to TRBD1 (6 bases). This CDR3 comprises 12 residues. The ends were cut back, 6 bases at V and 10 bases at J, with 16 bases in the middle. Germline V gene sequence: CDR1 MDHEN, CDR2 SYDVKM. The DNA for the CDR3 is TGTGCCAGCAGCCTGACAGGCGCCGAACAGTACCTC. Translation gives CASSLTGAEQYL.

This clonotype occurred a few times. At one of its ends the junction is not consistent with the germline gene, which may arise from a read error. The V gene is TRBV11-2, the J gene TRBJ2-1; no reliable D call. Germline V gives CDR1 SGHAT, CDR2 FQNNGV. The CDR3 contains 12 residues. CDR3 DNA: TGTACCAGTAGCTTCCCGACCAATGAGCAGTTCTTC. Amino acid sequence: CTSSFPTNEQFF.

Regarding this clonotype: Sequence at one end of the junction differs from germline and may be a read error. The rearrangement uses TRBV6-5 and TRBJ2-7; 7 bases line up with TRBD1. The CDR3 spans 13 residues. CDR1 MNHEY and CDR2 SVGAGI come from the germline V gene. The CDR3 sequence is CASNRDRGYEEYF. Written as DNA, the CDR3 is TGTGCCAGTAACCGGGACAGAGGCTACGAGGAGTACTTC.

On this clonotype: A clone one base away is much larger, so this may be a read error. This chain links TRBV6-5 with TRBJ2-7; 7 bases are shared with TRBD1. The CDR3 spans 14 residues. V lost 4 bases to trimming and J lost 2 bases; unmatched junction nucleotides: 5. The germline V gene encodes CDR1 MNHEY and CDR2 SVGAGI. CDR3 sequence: CASSCKGATYEQYF. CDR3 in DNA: TGTGCCAGCAGTTGCAAGGGGGCCACCTACGAGCAGTACTTC.

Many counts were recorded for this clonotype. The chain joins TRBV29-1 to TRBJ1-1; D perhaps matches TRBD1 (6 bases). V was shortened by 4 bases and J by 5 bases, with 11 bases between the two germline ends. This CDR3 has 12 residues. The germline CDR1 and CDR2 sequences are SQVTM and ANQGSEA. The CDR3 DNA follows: TGCAGCGTTGCCAGACAGGAGACTGAAGCTTTCTTT. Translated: CSVARQETEAFF.

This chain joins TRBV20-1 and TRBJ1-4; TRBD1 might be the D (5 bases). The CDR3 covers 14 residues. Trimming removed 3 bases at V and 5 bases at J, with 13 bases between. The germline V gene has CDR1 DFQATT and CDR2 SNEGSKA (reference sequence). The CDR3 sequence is CSASRGMGNEKLFF. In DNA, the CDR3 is TGCAGTGCTAGCCGGGGGATGGGCAATGAAAAACTGTTTTTT.

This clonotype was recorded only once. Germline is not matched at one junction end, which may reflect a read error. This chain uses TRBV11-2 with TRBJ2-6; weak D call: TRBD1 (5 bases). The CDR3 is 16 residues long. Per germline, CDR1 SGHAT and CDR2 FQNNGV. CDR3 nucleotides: TGTGCCAGCAGCTTAGGAGAGTTCTCTGGGGCCAACATCCTGACTTTC. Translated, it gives CASSLGEFSGANILTF.

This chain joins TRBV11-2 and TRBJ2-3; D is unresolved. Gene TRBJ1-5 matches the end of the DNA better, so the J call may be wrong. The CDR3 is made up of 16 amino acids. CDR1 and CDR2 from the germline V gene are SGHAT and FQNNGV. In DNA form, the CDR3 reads TGTGTCGGCAGCCCCCCGACTAGCGGCAGCATAGATACGCAGCATTTT. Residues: CVGSPPTSGSIDTQHF.

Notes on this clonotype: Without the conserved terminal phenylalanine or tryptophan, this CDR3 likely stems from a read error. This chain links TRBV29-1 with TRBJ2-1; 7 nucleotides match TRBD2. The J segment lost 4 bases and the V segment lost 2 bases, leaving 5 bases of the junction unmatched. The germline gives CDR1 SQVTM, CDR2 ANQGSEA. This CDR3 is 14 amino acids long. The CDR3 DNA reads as TGCAGCGTTGAATCCCGCGGGAGTTACAATGAGCAGTTCTCA. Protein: CSVESRGSYNEQFS.

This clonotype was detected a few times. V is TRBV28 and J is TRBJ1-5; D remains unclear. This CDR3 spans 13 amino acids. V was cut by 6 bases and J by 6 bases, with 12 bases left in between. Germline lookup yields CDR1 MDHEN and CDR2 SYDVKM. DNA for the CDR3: TGTGCCAGCAGGGAAATCGGACGTCAGCCCCAGCATTTT. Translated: CASREIGRQPQHF.

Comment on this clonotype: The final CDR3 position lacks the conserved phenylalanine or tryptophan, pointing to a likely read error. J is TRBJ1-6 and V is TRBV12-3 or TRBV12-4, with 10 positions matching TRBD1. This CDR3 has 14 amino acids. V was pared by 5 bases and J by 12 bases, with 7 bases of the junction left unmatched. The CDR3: CASSGAGQGIPLHS. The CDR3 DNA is TGTGCCAGCAGTGGGGCGGGACAGGGGATACCCCTCCACTCT.

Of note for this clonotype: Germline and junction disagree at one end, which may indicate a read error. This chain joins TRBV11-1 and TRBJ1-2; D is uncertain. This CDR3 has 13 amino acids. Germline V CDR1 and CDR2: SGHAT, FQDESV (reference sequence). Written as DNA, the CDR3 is TGTGCCAGTAGCCCGGTACACCACTATGGCTACACTTTC. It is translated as CASSPVHHYGYTF.

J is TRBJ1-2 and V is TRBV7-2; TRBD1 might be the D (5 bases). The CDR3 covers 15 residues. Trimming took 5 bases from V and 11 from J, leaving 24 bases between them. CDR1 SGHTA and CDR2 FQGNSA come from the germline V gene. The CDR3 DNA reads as TGTGCCAGCAGCCCCTCCCGACAGAACCTAATTGGTTACACCTTC. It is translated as CASSPSRQNLIGYTF.